These 28 T cell receptor beta chains originate from one sample sequenced in a study of blood T cells in healthy people across ages. Alongside a J-beta primer mix, a sample-barcoded 5' primer served in a second PCR lasting about 7 to 11 cycles. TCRdb re-analysed the 5' RACE reads in MiXCR, keeping a single row per CDR3 protein. The sample contains about 620,000 distinct CDR3 sequences, 21% of which appear only once. Sequenced: blood. Receptor source: a man between 65 and 85 years old in good health.

This rearrangement joins TRBV5-1 to TRBJ2-3; D unclear. Germline assignment: CDR1 SGHRS and CDR2 YFSETQ. CDR3 length: 15 amino acids. V was trimmed by 0 bases and J by 7 bases, leaving 15 bases between them. In nucleotides, the CDR3 is TGCGCCAGCAGCTTGGCCCTGGCCGGCCAGCATACGCAGTATTTT. This codes for CASSLALAGQHTQYF.

This clonotype was picked up many times. The chain uses TRBV9 and TRBJ2-2; D is ambiguous. V dropped 4 bases and J dropped 6 bases, with 7 bases sitting between them. Germline V lookup: CDR1 SGDLS, CDR2 YYNGEE. This CDR3 has 12 amino acids. This CDR3 is CASSLGSGELFF. For the CDR3, the DNA is TGTGCCAGCAGCTTGGGGTCCGGGGAGCTGTTTTTT.

The chain carries TRBV24-1 and TRBJ2-5, with a tentative D call TRBD1 (6 bases). Per the germline V gene, CDR1 is KGHDR and CDR2 is SFDVKD. V shed 2 bases and J shed 3 bases, with 9 bases lying between them. This CDR3 is built from 14 residues. CDR3 loop: CATSDWTEKETQYF. The CDR3 DNA reads TGTGCCACCAGTGATTGGACAGAGAAAGAGACCCAGTACTTC.

The J gene is TRBJ2-4, the V gene TRBV29-1, with TRBD1 matching 7 bases. Germline CDR1 SQVTM, CDR2 ANQGSEA. Germline trimming cut 0 bases from V and 3 bases from J; bases unmatched to any gene: 5. There are 15 residues in the CDR3. CDR3 sequence (DNA): TGCAGCGTTGAAGATCTAACAGGGGTCAAAAACATTCAGTACTTC. It translates to CSVEDLTGVKNIQYF.

The gene calls are TRBV7-9 and TRBJ2-3, with 9 bases identical to TRBD2. J was trimmed by 6 bases and V by 4 bases; bases with no gene match: 11. There are 16 residues in the CDR3. CDR1 is SEHNR, CDR2 FQNEAQ, per germline (reference sequence). The CDR3 nucleotides read TGTGCCAGCAGCTACAGACTAGCGGTTGAGGAGGATACGCAGTATTTT. It encodes CASSYRLAVEEDTQYF.

In this sample, this clonotype turned up a few times. V and J are TRBV3-1 and TRBJ2-5, with unresolved D. This CDR3 spans 12 amino acids. V lost 4 bases, J lost 8 bases, and 11 bases lay in between. Looked up from germline, CDR1 is LGHDT and CDR2 is YNNKEL (reference sequence). As DNA, the CDR3 is TGTGCCAGCAGCCGCCAACCCCGAACCCAGTACTTC. It yields the protein CASSRQPRTQYF.

Only a few counts were recorded for this clonotype. This sequence joins TRBV6-5 and TRBJ1-6; 9 bases are shared with TRBD1. The germline V gene encodes CDR1 MNHEY and CDR2 SVGAGI. After removal of 5 bases from V and 5 bases from J, the junction contained 4 bases not matched to a gene. The CDR3 loop spans 15 amino acids. The CDR3, as DNA: TGTGCCAGCAGTCGGGACAGGGTCGATAATTCACCCCTCCACTTT. Its translation: CASSRDRVDNSPLHF.

The chain combines TRBV6-1 with TRBJ1-5; D is uncertain. CDR1 and CDR2 (germline): MNHNS, SASEGT. Trimming removed 4 bases from V and 3 bases from J, with 13 bases in between. There are 15 residues in the CDR3. CDR3 region: CASSVEGGTNQPQHF. In DNA form, the CDR3 reads TGTGCCAGCAGTGTAGAGGGCGGTACCAATCAGCCCCAGCATTTT.

This clonotype was seen more than once but under ten times. The CDR3, as DNA: TGCGCCAGCAGCTTCGGAGACACACAAGAGACCCAGTACTTC. Amino acids: CASSFGDTQETQYF. The rearrangement uses TRBV5-1 and TRBJ2-5; D gene unclear. The germline V gene has CDR1 SGHRS and CDR2 YFSETQ. This CDR3 is built from 14 residues. V was clipped by 2 bases and J by 2 bases, with 10 bases between them.

This chain connects TRBV28 to TRBJ2-5; either TRBD1 or TRBD2 may fit D (6 bases each). V was shortened by 6 bases and J by 5 bases, with 19 bases between the two germline ends. The germline gives CDR1 MDHEN, CDR2 SYDVKM. This CDR3 region has 15 residues. CDR3 nucleotides: TGTGCCAGCAGAGAATCCAGGGGCGCGGGGGAGACCCAGTACTTC. It specifies CASRESRGAGETQYF.

The V call is TRBV6-1, the J call TRBJ2-1; 11 nucleotides agree with TRBD2. The CDR3 runs 16 residues. V trimming: 7 bases; J trimming: 5 bases; junction bases outside the gene matches: 10. In germline, CDR1 is MNHNS, CDR2 SASEGT. CDR3 nucleotide sequence: TGTGCCAGCACCAGAATAGCGGGAGGGATTGACAATGAGCAGTTCTTC. Its protein is CASTRIAGGIDNEQFF.

The V gene is TRBV29-1, the J gene TRBJ1-5; the D is unclear. Germline CDR1 SQVTM, CDR2 ANQGSEA. The CDR3 totals 12 residues. Between the trimmed V and J ends, which lost 4 bases and 2 bases, there was a span of 6 bases. This chain's CDR3 is CSVGQGNQPQHF. CDR3 in DNA: TGCAGCGTTGGCCAGGGCAATCAGCCCCAGCATTTT.

J is TRBJ2-6 and V is TRBV27; D unclear. V lost 5 bases and J lost 0, with 8 bases in between. There are 15 residues in the CDR3. CDR1 and CDR2 (germline): MNHEY, SMNVEV (reference sequence). The CDR3 nucleotides are TGTGCCAGCAGTACCGAGCGCTCTGGGGCCAACGTCCTGACTTTC. Translated, it gives CASSTERSGANVLTF.

The chain combines TRBV28 with TRBJ2-7; 7 nucleotides align to TRBD1. V lost 4 bases, J lost 3 bases, and 9 bases stayed unmatched. Germline-derived CDR1 and CDR2 are MDHEN and SYDVKM. The CDR3 has 15 amino acids. The CDR3 DNA reads as TGTGCCAGCAGTTCCCCCGGGACAGCCCTCTACGAGCAGTACTTC. Amino acid sequence: CASSSPGTALYEQYF.

This clonotype was counted only a few times. The chain combines TRBV24-1 with TRBJ2-2; 7 bases line up with TRBD1. Trimming took 1 base from V and 1 from J; bases not matched to a gene: 2. The germline V gene encodes CDR1 KGHDR and CDR2 SFDVKD. The CDR3 contains 16 residues. The chain's CDR3 is CATSDFRDRNTGELFF. The CDR3 DNA reads TGTGCCACCAGTGATTTCCGGGACAGGAACACCGGGGAGCTGTTTTTT.

In its sample, this clonotype was seen a few times. An end of the junction differs from the germline gene, which may be a read error. The gene calls are TRBV7-2 and TRBJ2-1; 14 bases are shared with TRBD2. Looked up from germline, CDR1 is SGHTA and CDR2 is FQGNSA. The CDR3 runs 16 residues. CDR3 coding DNA: TGTGCCAGCAGCCCGGCGGGGACTAGCGGGAGAAGGGAGCGGTTCTTC. Translated: CASSPAGTSGRRERFF.

This clonotype was observed a few times. The CDR3 protein is CASTVTGNTGELFF. DNA of the CDR3: TGTGCCAGCACGGTGACAGGGAACACCGGGGAGCTGTTTTTT. The chain couples TRBV2 to TRBJ2-2; TRBD1 might be the D (6 bases). The CDR3 loop spans 14 amino acids. V lost 7 bases and J 1 base, leaving 10 bases between the germline ends. Per the germline V gene, CDR1 is SNHLY and CDR2 is FYNNEI.

The chain uses TRBV20-1 and TRBJ1-6; 7 bases map to TRBD1. This CDR3 spans 16 amino acids. The germline gives CDR1 DFQATT, CDR2 SNEGSKA (reference sequence). V shed 3 bases and J 3 bases; nucleotides not matched to a gene: 8. CDR3 protein: CSARTGNGNYNSPLHF. The CDR3 bases are TGCAGTGCTAGGACAGGGAATGGGAACTATAATTCACCCCTCCACTTT.

This clonotype was seen more than once but under ten times. The conserved final phenylalanine or tryptophan is absent from the CDR3, which likely points to a read error. CDR3 region: CASSLDYSETQYL. The CDR3 DNA is TGTGCCAGCAGCTTAGATTACTCAGAGACCCAGTACCTC. V usage is TRBV11-2 and J usage is TRBJ2-5; the D is unclear. There are 13 residues in the CDR3. The germline V gene encodes CDR1 SGHAT and CDR2 FQNNGV. Trimming shortened V by 0 bases and J by 4 bases, and 6 bases separated the two germline ends.

The rearrangement links TRBV2 to TRBJ2-3; 9 nucleotides line up with TRBD1. This CDR3 contains 13 residues. The germline V gene encodes CDR1 SNHLY and CDR2 FYNNEI. With 11 bases clipped from V and 5 bases from J, the junction kept 8 bases outside the gene matches. In DNA form, the CDR3 reads TGTGCCGGTACCGGGACAGGGAAAGATACGCAGTATTTT. Its translation: CAGTGTGKDTQYF.

This chain connects TRBV27 to TRBJ1-5, with no clear D. CDR3 length: 14 residues. V gave up 3 bases and J gave up 1 base, with 7 bases separating them. Per germline, CDR1 MNHEY and CDR2 SMNVEV (reference sequence). In DNA form, the CDR3 reads TGTGCCAGCAGTTTTTCCCGGAGCAATCAGCCCCAGCATTTT. Its translation is CASSFSRSNQPQHF.

The chain couples TRBV6-6 to TRBJ2-5; 14 bases align to TRBD2. The CDR3 is 16 amino acids. From germline, CDR1 is MNHNY and CDR2 SVGAGI (reference sequence). With V trimmed by 5 bases and J by 3 bases, 5 bases remained unmatched. The CDR3 is CASSPGLAGGEETQYF. CDR3 nucleotide sequence: TGTGCCAGCAGTCCCGGACTAGCGGGAGGTGAAGAGACCCAGTACTTC.

This clonotype was detected only a few times. The chain recombines TRBV27 with TRBJ1-5, with 7 bases aligning to TRBD1. Germline trimming cut 6 bases from V and 3 bases from J; bases unmatched to any gene: 2. This CDR3 has 13 residues. Germline V gene sequence: CDR1 MNHEY, CDR2 SMNVEV (reference sequence). CDR3: CASRDRINQPQHF. CDR3 bases: TGTGCCAGCAGGGACAGGATCAATCAGCCCCAGCATTTT.

The chain has TRBV5-1 and TRBJ2-7, with D unclear. The germline V and J ends were trimmed by 4 bases and 3 bases, with 14 bases remaining between them. Germline V CDR1 and CDR2: SGHRS, YFSETQ. There are 14 residues in the CDR3. The CDR3 sequence: CASSPVGNSYEQYF. As DNA, the CDR3 is TGCGCCAGCAGCCCGGTGGGGAACAGCTACGAGCAGTACTTC.

This clonotype was counted many times. This sequence joins TRBV5-6 and TRBJ1-3; D is unclear. The CDR3 runs to 14 residues. CDR1 SGHDT and CDR2 YYEEEE come from the germline V gene. Trimming removed 1 base from V and 2 bases from J, with 7 bases in between. The CDR3: CASSLTGPGNTIYF. CDR3 DNA sequence: TGTGCCAGCAGCTTGACCGGTCCTGGAAACACCATATATTTT.

The table lists this clonotype with a few counts. The chain is built from TRBV4-1 and TRBJ1-5; D not resolved. The CDR3 covers 15 residues. Germline assignment: CDR1 MGHRA and CDR2 YSYEKL. The ends were cut back, 0 bases at V and 2 bases at J, with 8 bases in the middle. The CDR3 coding sequence is TGCGCCAGCAGCCAAGATTCCGGTGGCAATCAGCCCCAGCATTTT. This gives the protein CASSQDSGGNQPQHF.

The chain recombines TRBV6-5 with TRBJ2-2, with D unclear. The V gene's germline CDR1 is MNHEY and CDR2 SVGAGI. The V end lost 2 bases, the J end lost 6 bases, and 7 bases lay between the germline ends. This CDR3 is built from 13 residues. The DNA for the CDR3 is TGTGCCAGCAGTTACCGTGGTCCCGGGGAGCTGTTTTTT. This encodes CASSYRGPGELFF.

The CDR3 DNA is TGTGCCAGCAGTTCCATCTCTAAGGCCCGGGAGACCCAGTACTTC. Its protein is CASSSISKARETQYF. V gene TRBV6-2 or TRBV6-3 combines with J gene TRBJ2-5; D is undetermined. This CDR3 is built from 15 residues. V gave up 4 bases and J gave up 5 bases, with 17 bases separating them. In germline, CDR1 is MNHEY, CDR2 SVGEGT.